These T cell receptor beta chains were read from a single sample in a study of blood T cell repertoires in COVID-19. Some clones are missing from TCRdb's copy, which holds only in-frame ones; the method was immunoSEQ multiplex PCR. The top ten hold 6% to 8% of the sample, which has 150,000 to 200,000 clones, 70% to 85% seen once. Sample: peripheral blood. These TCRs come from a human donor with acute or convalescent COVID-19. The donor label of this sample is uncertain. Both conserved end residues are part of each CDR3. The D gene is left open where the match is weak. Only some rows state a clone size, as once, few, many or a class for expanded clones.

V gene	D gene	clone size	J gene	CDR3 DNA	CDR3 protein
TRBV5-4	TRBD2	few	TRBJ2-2	TGTGCCAGCAGCTTGAGGGGAGCTAGCGGGAACACCGGGGAGCTGTTTTTT	CASSLRGASGNTGELFF
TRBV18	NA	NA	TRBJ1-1	TGTGCCAGCTCACCGAGTTCCCCTGAAGCTTTCTTT	CASSPSSPEAFF
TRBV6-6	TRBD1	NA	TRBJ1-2	TGTGCCAGCAGCAAGGACAGGGGGAGAACTAACTATGGCTACACCTTC	CASSKDRGRTNYGYTF
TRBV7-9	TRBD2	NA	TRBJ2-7	TGTGCCAGCAGCTCTTTAGGGACTAGCAACTACGAGCAGTACTTC	CASSSLGTSNYEQYF
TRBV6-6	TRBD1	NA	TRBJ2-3	TGTGCCAGCAGTAAGGGACAGGGCACAGATACGCAGTATTTT	CASSKGQGTDTQYF
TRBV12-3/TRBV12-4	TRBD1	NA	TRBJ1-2	TGTGCCAGCAGTCGACAGGGGGTGGGCGGCTACACCTTC	CASSRQGVGGYTF
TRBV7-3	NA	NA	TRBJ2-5	TGTGCCAGCAGCTTAAGCCAGGGCGACCAAGAGACCCAGTACTTC	CASSLSQGDQETQYF
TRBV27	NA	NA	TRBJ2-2	TGTGCCAGCAGACAGCACGGATTCCCTCCCCCTAACACCGGGGAGCTGTTTTTT	CASRQHGFPPPNTGELFF
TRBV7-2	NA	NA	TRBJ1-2	TGTGCCAGCAGCTTAAACGGACAGACAAACTATGGCTACACCTTC	CASSLNGQTNYGYTF
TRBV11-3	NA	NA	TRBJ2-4	TGTGCCAGCACCGAGACTAGGGCTCTAGCCAAAAACATTCAGTACTTC	CASTETRALAKNIQYF
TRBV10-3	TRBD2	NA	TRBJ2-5	TGTGCCATCAGTGAGTCCCTAGCGGGAGGCCAAGAGACCCAGTACTTC	CAISESLAGGQETQYF
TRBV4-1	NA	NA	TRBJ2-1	TGCGCCAGCAGCCAAGAATTGAGCTCCTACAATGAGCAGTTCTTC	CASSQELSSYNEQFF
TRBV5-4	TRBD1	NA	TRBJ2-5	TGTGCCAGCAGCTTACCGGACAGGAAAGAGACCCAGTACTTC	CASSLPDRKETQYF
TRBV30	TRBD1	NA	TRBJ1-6	TGTGCCTGGAGTGTCACAGGGGGCAATTCACCCCTCCACTTT	CAWSVTGGNSPLHF
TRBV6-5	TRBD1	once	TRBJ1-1	TGTGCCAGCAGTTACTACCCGGGACAGGGCAACACTGAAGCTTTCTTT	CASSYYPGQGNTEAFF
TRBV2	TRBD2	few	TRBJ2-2	TGTGCCAGCACAATGAGGCTAGCGGGGGGGCCGTTTTTT	CASTMRLAGGPFF
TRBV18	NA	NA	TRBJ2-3	TGTGCCAGCTCACCTGTCAGCGTCCCAGATACGCAGTATTTT	CASSPVSVPDTQYF
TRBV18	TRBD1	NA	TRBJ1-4	TGTGCCAGCTCACCAGGGACAGCAGTTGAAAAACTGTTTTTT	CASSPGTAVEKLFF
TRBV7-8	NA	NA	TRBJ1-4	TGTGCCAGCAGCGGATGGGCTGCGGCGGGTGAAAAACTGTTTTTT	CASSGWAAAGEKLFF
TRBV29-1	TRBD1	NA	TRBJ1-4	TGCAGCGTTGGAGAACAGGGGCAAACTAATGAAAAACTGTTTTTT	CSVGEQGQTNEKLFF
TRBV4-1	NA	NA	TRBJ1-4	TGCGCCAGCAGCCAAGATTGGGCCTTGGAAAAACTGTTTTTT	CASSQDWALEKLFF
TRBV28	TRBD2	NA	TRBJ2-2	TGTGCCAGCAGTTTTTACGGGAGGCCCGGAACCGGGGAGCTGTTTTTT	CASSFYGRPGTGELFF
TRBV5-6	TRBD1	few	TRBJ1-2	TGTGCCAGCAGCTTCCTTAACAGGGGAATGGCTCGTGGCTACACCTTC	CASSFLNRGMARGYTF
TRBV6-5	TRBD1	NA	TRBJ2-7	TGTGCCAGCAGTTACTTGGGGACAGCACCATACGAGCAGTACTTC	CASSYLGTAPYEQYF
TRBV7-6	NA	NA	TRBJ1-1	TGTGCCAGCAGCTTAGTAGCCTCGAACACTGAAGCTTTCTTT	CASSLVASNTEAFF
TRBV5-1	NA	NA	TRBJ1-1	TGCGCCAGCAGCTTGGACCAGCTAGCTGAAGCTTTCTTT	CASSLDQLAEAFF
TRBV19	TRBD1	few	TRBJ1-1	TGTGCCAGTAGTATAGGACAGGGTGACACTGAAGCTTTCTTT	CASSIGQGDTEAFF
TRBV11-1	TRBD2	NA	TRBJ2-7	TGTGCCAGCAACTTAGCGGGGGCCTCCTACGAGCAGTACTTC	CASNLAGASYEQYF
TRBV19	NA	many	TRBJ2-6	TGTGCCAGTAGCAGTCTCTCTGGGGCCAACGTCCTGACTTTC	CASSSLSGANVLTF
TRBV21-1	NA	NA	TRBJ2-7	TGTGCCAGCAGCAAAGTCCCCCAGGCTTCCTACGAGCAGTACTTC	CASSKVPQASYEQYF
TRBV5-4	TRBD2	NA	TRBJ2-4	TGTGCCAGCAGCAAGACTAGCGGGGGCTCGGAGATTCAGTACTTC	CASSKTSGGSEIQYF
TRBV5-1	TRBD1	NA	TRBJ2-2	TGCGCCAGCAGCTTGGATACAGGGGGTATCACCGGGGAGCTGTTTTTT	CASSLDTGGITGELFF